A single sample gave rise to the 25 T cell receptor beta chains below, sequenced in a study of T-cell memory formation after mild COVID-19. Via MiXCR, TCRdb re-called the 5' RACE reads, giving one row per CDR3 protein. Among a few hundred thousand distinct CDR3 sequences listed, 25% to 30% were seen once. Sequences were obtained from PBMCs or a T cell subset sorted from them (not recorded which). The receptors stem from an adult woman who had mild COVID-19 (a few samples of this study predate the infection). Cell type and time point are not known.

A few counts support this clonotype. This chain links TRBV12-3 or TRBV12-4 with TRBJ2-7; 7 nucleotides match TRBD2. The V gene end was trimmed by 3 bases and the J gene end by 5 bases; junction bases not matched to a gene: 10. This CDR3 is 15 amino acids long. This chain's CDR3 is CASSFFGGSLNEQYF. In DNA, the CDR3 is TGTGCCAGCAGTTTCTTTGGCGGGAGTCTCAACGAGCAGTACTTC.

This chain uses TRBV30 with TRBJ1-2; D perhaps matches TRBD1 (5 bases). This CDR3 is 12 amino acids long. Trimming took off 1 base at V and 7 bases at J, with 10 bases between the two ends. Germline V CDR1 and CDR2: GTSNPN, SVGIG (reference sequence). The CDR3 sequence is CAWSGPGGGYTF. In DNA, the CDR3 is TGTGCCTGGAGTGGACCCGGGGGTGGCTACACCTTC. Full variable domain (outside the CDR3, taken from reference TRBV30 and TRBJ1-2): SQTIHQWPATLVQPVGSPLSLECTVEGTSNPNLYWYRQAAGRGLQLLFYSVGIGQISSEVPQNLSASRPQDRQFILSSKKLLLSDSGFYLCAWSGPGGGYTFGSGTRLTVV.

The V call is TRBV7-9, the J call TRBJ2-1, with D maybe TRBD2 (6 bases). The germline CDR1 and CDR2 sequences are SEHNR and FQNEAQ (reference sequence). This CDR3 comprises 17 residues. V was pared by 0 bases and J by 3 bases, with 15 bases between. The CDR3 region is CASSLAGLKGFYNEQFF. DNA for the CDR3: TGTGCCAGCAGCTTAGCGGGACTGAAGGGGTTCTACAATGAGCAGTTCTTC.

This sequence joins TRBV18 and TRBJ2-1; the match to TRBD2 covers 7 bases. The V gene's germline CDR1 is KGHSH and CDR2 LQKENI. The CDR3 extends over 14 amino acids. After removal of 2 bases from V and 6 bases from J, the junction contained 4 bases not matched to a gene. CDR3 amino acids: CASSPSAGVNEQFF. The CDR3, as DNA: TGTGCCAGCTCACCATCCGCGGGGGTCAATGAGCAGTTCTTC.

The CDR3 loop reads CAATLAGDRTDTQYF. CDR3 DNA: TGTGCCGCAACCCTAGCGGGGGACCGCACAGATACGCAGTATTTT. The rearrangement uses TRBV6-2 or TRBV6-3 and TRBJ2-3; TRBD2 matches 10 bases. The CDR3 totals 15 residues. Germline lookup yields CDR1 MNHEY and CDR2 SVGEGT. V trimming: 11 bases; J trimming: 1 base; junction bases outside the gene matches: 9.

The rearrangement uses TRBV24-1 and TRBJ2-1; 7 nucleotides line up with TRBD2. Germline CDR1 and CDR2: KGHDR and SFDVKD. After removal of 4 bases from V and 1 base from J, the junction contained 9 bases not matched to a gene. This CDR3 contains 17 residues. Here the CDR3 reads CATSDAPGGGSYNEQFF. The CDR3 DNA is TGTGCCACCAGTGACGCTCCCGGCGGGGGTTCCTACAATGAGCAGTTCTTC.

The chain recombines TRBV2 with TRBJ2-7; maybe TRBD2 (6 bases). The CDR3 covers 14 residues. The V gene's germline CDR1 is SNHLY and CDR2 FYNNEI. Trimming removed 7 bases at V and 7 bases at J, with 20 bases between. The CDR3 coding sequence is TGTGCCAGCAAGAACGACGGGAGAGGGTGGGAGCAGTACTTC. It yields the protein CASKNDGRGWEQYF. Supplemented by reference TRBV2 and TRBJ2-7, the full variable domain reads EPEVTQTPSHQVTQMGQEVILRCVPISNHLYFYWYRQILGQKVEFLVSFYNNEISEKSEIFDDQFSVERPDGSNFTLKIRSTKLEDSAMYFCASKNDGRGWEQYFGPGTRLTVT.

V and J are TRBV5-1 and TRBJ2-7, with 9 nucleotides matching TRBD2. CDR3 length: 15 amino acids. The trim removed 4 bases at V and 2 bases at J, leaving 7 bases unmatched. Per germline, CDR1 SGHRS and CDR2 YFSETQ. The CDR3 sequence is CASSRSGGQTYEQYF. CDR3 nucleotides: TGCGCCAGCAGCCGAAGCGGGGGGCAAACCTACGAGCAGTACTTC.

The chain couples TRBV12-3 or TRBV12-4 to TRBJ2-7, with D possibly being TRBD1 or TRBD2 (5 bases each). This CDR3 comprises 13 residues. Trimming pared 8 bases from V and 3 bases from J, leaving 14 bases between. Here the CDR3 reads CASSGTGSYEQYF. The CDR3 bases are TGTGCCAGCTCCGGGACGGGGAGCTACGAGCAGTACTTC.

The chain couples TRBV5-1 to TRBJ2-5; 11 positions agree with TRBD2. J lost 2 bases, V lost 5 bases, and 2 bases had no gene match. There are 14 residues in the CDR3. Germline CDR1 reads SGHRS; CDR2 reads YFSETQ. CDR3 sequence: CASSRLAGQETQYF. The CDR3 DNA reads TGCGCCAGCAGTCGACTAGCGGGACAAGAGACCCAGTACTTC.

The V call is TRBV16, the J call TRBJ1-2; D unresolved. This CDR3 has 14 residues. The germline V and J ends were trimmed by 6 bases and 7 bases, with 18 bases remaining between them. CDR1 KGHSY and CDR2 FQNENV come from the germline V gene. CDR3 DNA sequence: TGTGCCAGCAGTAAAAGCCAAACTATGGGTGGCTACACCTTC. It codes for CASSKSQTMGGYTF.

The V gene is TRBV30, the J gene TRBJ1-1; perhaps TRBD1 as D (5 bases). In germline, CDR1 is GTSNPN, CDR2 SVGIG (reference sequence). Trimming removed 5 bases from V and 4 bases from J, with 11 bases in between. The CDR3 totals 12 residues. The CDR3 loop reads CAWLRGSTEAFF. CDR3 DNA: TGTGCCTGGCTAAGGGGTTCCACTGAAGCTTTCTTT.

In its sample, this clonotype was seen a few times. The chain recombines TRBV7-9 with TRBJ2-7; 9 bases align to TRBD1. CDR3 length: 14 amino acids. The J segment lost 3 bases and the V segment lost 5 bases, leaving 5 bases of the junction unmatched. Germline V gene lookup returns CDR1 SEHNR and CDR2 FQNEAQ (reference sequence). CDR3 in amino acids: CASSQDRGVYEQYF. The CDR3 DNA reads as TGTGCCAGCAGCCAGGACAGGGGTGTCTACGAGCAGTACTTC.

This chain connects TRBV29-1 to TRBJ2-5; tentative D call: TRBD1 (5 bases). The V end lost 5 bases, the J end lost 5 bases, and 18 bases lay between the germline ends. Per the germline V gene, CDR1 is SQVTM and CDR2 is ANQGSEA. The CDR3 contains 14 residues. CDR3 sequence reads: CSVYYQGGWETQYF. Here the CDR3 DNA reads TGCAGCGTTTATTATCAGGGTGGATGGGAGACCCAGTACTTC.

The V gene is TRBV15, the J gene TRBJ2-1, with D tentatively TRBD2 (5 bases). CDR3 length: 13 amino acids. The germline V gene encodes CDR1 LNHNV and CDR2 YYDKDF (reference sequence). V lost 0 bases and J 7 bases, leaving 7 bases between the germline ends. CDR3 coding DNA: TGTGCCACCAGCAGAGACACTAGGAATGAGCAGTTCTTC. Its protein product is CATSRDTRNEQFF.

The CDR3 sequence is CSVEEHQETQYF. The CDR3 DNA follows: TGCAGCGTTGAAGAACACCAAGAGACCCAGTACTTC. V is TRBV29-1 and J is TRBJ2-5, with D uncertain. The CDR3 spans 12 residues. V shed 0 bases and J shed 0 bases, with 2 bases lying between them. Germline assignment: CDR1 SQVTM and CDR2 ANQGSEA. Combining the CDR3 with reference TRBV29-1 and TRBJ2-5 gives the whole variable domain SAVISQKPSRDICQRGTSLTIQCQVDSQVTMMFWYRQQPGQSLTLIATANQGSEATYESGFVIDKFPISRPNLTFSTLTVSNMSPEDSSIYLCSVEEHQETQYFGPGTRLLVL.

This clonotype was recorded once. The CDR3 bases are TGTGCCAGCAGTTGGGGAGGTAGGATGAACACTGAAGCTTTCTTT. This gives the protein CASSWGGRMNTEAFF. The rearrangement links TRBV12-3 or TRBV12-4 to TRBJ1-1; the D is unclear. Trimming removed 4 bases at V and 0 bases at J, with 12 bases between. The CDR3 covers 15 residues.

The sample holds a few counts of this clonotype. The V call is TRBV7-9, the J call TRBJ2-1, with D possibly matching TRBD1 (5 bases). Germline-derived CDR1 and CDR2 are SEHNR and FQNEAQ (reference sequence). CDR3 length: 15 amino acids. Trimming shortened V by 2 bases and J by 6 bases, and 14 bases separated the two germline ends. The DNA of the CDR3 is TGTGCCAGCAGCTTATATTCAGGGTGGAGCAATGAGCAGTTCTTC. Its translation is CASSLYSGWSNEQFF.

This clonotype turned up a few times. The rearrangement joins TRBV25-1 to TRBJ2-5, with TRBD2 matching 10 bases. Germline V gene lookup returns CDR1 MGHDK and CDR2 SYGVNS. Trimming took 3 bases from V and 4 from J; bases not matched to a gene: 8. The CDR3 runs 16 residues. The CDR3 DNA is TGTGCCAGCAGTGAGAGCGGGAGGGCCAGAGGAGAGACCCAGTACTTC. This gives the protein CASSESGRARGETQYF.

This clonotype was recorded a few times. The rearrangement uses TRBV12-3 or TRBV12-4 and TRBJ2-7, with D possibly being TRBD1 (7 bases). V lost 6 bases and J 2 bases, leaving 8 bases between the germline ends. The CDR3 totals 12 residues. The DNA of the CDR3 is TGTGCCAGCAGCAGGGGGGCCTACGAGCAGTACTTC. This codes for CASSRGAYEQYF.

The chain is built from TRBV4-1 and TRBJ1-4; no clear D. V was trimmed by 4 bases and J by 5 bases, leaving 14 bases between them. The germline V gene has CDR1 MGHRA and CDR2 YSYEKL. The CDR3 spans 15 residues. CDR3 sequence: CASSPTPGSNEKLFF. The CDR3 nucleotides are TGCGCCAGCAGCCCGACCCCGGGAAGCAATGAAAAACTGTTTTTT.

This clonotype appeared a few times. This chain connects TRBV2 to TRBJ1-2; TRBD1 matches at 8 bases. Germline V gene data show CDR1 as SNHLY and CDR2 as FYNNEI. The CDR3 consists of 15 residues. With 4 bases clipped from V and 6 bases from J, the junction kept 10 bases outside the gene matches. CDR3 DNA: TGTGCCAGCAGTGCAAACAGACAGGGGCCCAATGGCTACACCTTC. This encodes CASSANRQGPNGYTF.

The rearrangement joins TRBV5-1 to TRBJ2-5, with no clear D. Trimming removed 0 bases from V and 1 base from J, with 13 bases in between. The CDR3 totals 16 residues. The germline CDR1 and CDR2 sequences are SGHRS and YFSETQ. The DNA of the CDR3 is TGCGCCAGCAGCTTGGACATGAGCACGGTCCAAGAGACCCAGTACTTC. Its translation: CASSLDMSTVQETQYF.

This chain joins TRBV10-3 and TRBJ1-1; a possible D gene is TRBD1 (5 bases). V lost 2 bases, J lost 3 bases, and 7 bases lay in between. The CDR3 is made up of 13 amino acids. Per germline, CDR1 ENHRY and CDR2 SYGVKD. CDR3 sequence: CAISERGDTEAFF. The CDR3 coding sequence is TGTGCCATCAGTGAGAGGGGCGACACTGAAGCTTTCTTT.

V is TRBV7-8 and J is TRBJ1-1; tentative D call: TRBD1 (5 bases). Trimming stripped 7 bases from V and 2 bases from J, with 11 bases between. Germline CDR1 is SGHVS and CDR2 is FQNEAQ. This CDR3 is built from 13 residues. The CDR3 sequence: CASIPGGNTEAFF. CDR3 coding DNA: TGTGCCAGCATACCGGGGGGAAACACTGAAGCTTTCTTT.